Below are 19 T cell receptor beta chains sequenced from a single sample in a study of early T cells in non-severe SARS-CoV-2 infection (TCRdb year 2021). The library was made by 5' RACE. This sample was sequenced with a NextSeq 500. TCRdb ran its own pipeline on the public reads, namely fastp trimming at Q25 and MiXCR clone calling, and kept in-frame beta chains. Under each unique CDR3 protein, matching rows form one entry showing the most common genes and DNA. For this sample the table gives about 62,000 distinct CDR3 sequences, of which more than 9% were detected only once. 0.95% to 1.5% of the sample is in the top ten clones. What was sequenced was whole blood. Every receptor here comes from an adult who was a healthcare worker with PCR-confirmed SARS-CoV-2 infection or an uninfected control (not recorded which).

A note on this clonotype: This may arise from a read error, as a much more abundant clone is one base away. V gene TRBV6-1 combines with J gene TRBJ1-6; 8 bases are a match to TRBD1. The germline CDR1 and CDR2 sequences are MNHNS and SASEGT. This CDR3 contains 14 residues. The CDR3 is CASSELTGASPHHF. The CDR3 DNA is TGTGCCAGCAGTGAGCTGACAGGGGCCTCACCCCACCACTTT.

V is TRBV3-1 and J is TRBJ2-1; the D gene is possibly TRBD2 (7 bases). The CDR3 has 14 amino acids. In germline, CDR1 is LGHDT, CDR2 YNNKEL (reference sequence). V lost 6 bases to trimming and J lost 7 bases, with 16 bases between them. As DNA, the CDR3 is TGTGCCAGCAGAAAAACGGGGGGCTGGAATGAGCAGTTCTTC. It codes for CASRKTGGWNEQFF.

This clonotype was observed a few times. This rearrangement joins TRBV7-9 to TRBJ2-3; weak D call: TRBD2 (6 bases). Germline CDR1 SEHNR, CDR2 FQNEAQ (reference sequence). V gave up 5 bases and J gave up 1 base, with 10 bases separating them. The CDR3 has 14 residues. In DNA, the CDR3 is TGTGCCAGCAGCCGCGCGGGGCGCACAGATACGCAGTATTTT. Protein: CASSRAGRTDTQYF.

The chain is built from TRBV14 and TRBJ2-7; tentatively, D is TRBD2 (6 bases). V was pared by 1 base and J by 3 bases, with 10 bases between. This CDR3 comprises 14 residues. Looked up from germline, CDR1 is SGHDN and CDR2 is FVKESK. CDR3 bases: TGTGCCAGCAGCCAAGGCCGGGGACTCTACGAGCAGTACGTC. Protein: CASSQGRGLYEQYV.

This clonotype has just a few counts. In DNA, the CDR3 is TGTGCCAAGACTAGCGGTAACACAGATACGCAGTATTTT. Its protein is CAKTSGNTDTQYF. The chain links TRBV7-9 to TRBJ2-3; 9 positions agree with TRBD2. V trimming: 10 bases; J trimming: 2 bases; junction bases outside the gene matches: 4. This CDR3 contains 13 residues. CDR1 is SEHNR and CDR2 is FQNEAQ in the germline V gene (reference sequence).

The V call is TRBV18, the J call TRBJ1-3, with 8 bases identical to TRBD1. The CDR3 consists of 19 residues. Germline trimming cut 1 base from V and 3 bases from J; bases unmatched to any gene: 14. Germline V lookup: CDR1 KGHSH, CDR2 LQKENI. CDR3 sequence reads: CASSPQRVQGAPGGNTIYF. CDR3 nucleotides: TGTGCCAGCTCACCACAACGGGTTCAGGGGGCGCCTGGTGGAAACACCATATATTTT.

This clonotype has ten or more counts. The CDR3 DNA sequence: TGCAGTGCTAGAGAAAAGGGGGCGCTTTACACCGGGGAGCTGTTTTTT. Its protein product is CSAREKGALYTGELFF. This chain joins TRBV20-1 and TRBJ2-2; TRBD1 agrees at 7 bases. The V gene's germline CDR1 is DFQATT and CDR2 SNEGSKA (reference sequence). The V and J ends lost 0 bases and 3 bases, in that order; junction bases with no gene match: 7. The CDR3 has 16 residues.

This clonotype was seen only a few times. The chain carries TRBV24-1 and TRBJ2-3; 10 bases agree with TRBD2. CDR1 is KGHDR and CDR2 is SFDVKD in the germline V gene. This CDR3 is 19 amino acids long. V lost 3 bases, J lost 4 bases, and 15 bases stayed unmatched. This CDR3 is CATSDRPRIASGGSDTQYF. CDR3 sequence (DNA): TGTGCCACCAGTGATCGACCCCGTATTGCTAGCGGGGGATCAGATACGCAGTATTTT.

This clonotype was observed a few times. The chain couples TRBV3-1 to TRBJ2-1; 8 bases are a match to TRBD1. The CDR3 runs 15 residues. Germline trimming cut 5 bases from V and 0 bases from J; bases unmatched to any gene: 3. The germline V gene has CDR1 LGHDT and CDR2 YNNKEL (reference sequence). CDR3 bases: TGTGCCAGCAGCTATACAGGGGGCTCCTACAATGAGCAGTTCTTC. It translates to CASSYTGGSYNEQFF.

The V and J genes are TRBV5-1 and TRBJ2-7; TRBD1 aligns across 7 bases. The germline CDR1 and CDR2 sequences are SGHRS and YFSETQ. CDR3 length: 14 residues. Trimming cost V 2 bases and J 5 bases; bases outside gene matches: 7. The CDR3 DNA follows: TGCGCCAGCAGCTTATCAGGGGGAGTGGACGAGCAGTACGTC. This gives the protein CASSLSGGVDEQYV.

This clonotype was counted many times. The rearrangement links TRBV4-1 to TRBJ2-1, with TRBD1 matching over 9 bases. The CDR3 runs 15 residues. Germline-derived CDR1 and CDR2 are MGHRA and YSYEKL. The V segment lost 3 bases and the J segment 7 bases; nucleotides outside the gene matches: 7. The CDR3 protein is CASSHPTGGKNEQFF. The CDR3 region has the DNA TGCGCCAGCAGCCACCCTACAGGGGGCAAGAATGAGCAGTTCTTC.

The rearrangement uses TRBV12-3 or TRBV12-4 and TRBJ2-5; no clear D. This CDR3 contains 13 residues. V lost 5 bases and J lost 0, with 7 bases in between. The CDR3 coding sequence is TGTGCCAGCAGTCGGCCCAACCAAGAGACCCAGTACTTC. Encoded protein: CASSRPNQETQYF.

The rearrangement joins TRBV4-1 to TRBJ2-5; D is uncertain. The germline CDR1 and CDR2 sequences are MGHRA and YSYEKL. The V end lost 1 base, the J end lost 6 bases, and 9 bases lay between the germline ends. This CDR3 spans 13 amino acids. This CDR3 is CASSQVGLQTQYF. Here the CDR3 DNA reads TGCGCCAGCAGCCAAGTTGGGTTGCAGACCCAGTACTTC.

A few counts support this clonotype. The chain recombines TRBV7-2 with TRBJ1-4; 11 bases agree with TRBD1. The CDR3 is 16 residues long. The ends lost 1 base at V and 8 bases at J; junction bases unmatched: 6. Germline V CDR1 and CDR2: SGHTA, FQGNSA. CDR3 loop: CASSLEEDRGLEKLFF. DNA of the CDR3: TGTGCCAGCAGCTTAGAAGAGGACAGGGGGCTCGAAAAACTGTTTTTT.

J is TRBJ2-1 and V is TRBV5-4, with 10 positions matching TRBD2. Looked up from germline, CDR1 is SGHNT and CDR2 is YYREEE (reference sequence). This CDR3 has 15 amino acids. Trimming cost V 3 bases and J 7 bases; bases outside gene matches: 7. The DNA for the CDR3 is TGTGCCAGCAGCTGGGATAGCGGGGGGCAAAATGAGCAGTTCTTC. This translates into CASSWDSGGQNEQFF.

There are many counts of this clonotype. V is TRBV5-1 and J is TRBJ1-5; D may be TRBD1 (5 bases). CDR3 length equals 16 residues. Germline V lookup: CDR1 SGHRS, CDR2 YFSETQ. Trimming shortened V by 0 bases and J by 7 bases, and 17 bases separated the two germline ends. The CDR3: CASSLDWSGSGQPQHF. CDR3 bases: TGCGCCAGCAGCTTGGATTGGTCAGGGAGCGGGCAGCCCCAGCATTTT.

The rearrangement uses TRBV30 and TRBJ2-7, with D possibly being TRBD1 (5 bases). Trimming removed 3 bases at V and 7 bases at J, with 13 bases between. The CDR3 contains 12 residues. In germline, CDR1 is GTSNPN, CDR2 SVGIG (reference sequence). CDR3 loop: CAWSDSPWEQYV. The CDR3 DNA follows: TGTGCCTGGAGCGACAGTCCATGGGAGCAGTACGTC.

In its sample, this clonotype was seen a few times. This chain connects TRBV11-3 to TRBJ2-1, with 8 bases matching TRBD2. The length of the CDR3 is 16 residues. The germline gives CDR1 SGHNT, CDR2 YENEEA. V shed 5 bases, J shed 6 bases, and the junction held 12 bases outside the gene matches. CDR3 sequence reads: CASSLGVAGGPNEQFF. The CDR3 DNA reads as TGTGCCAGCAGCCTGGGAGTTGCGGGGGGCCCCAATGAGCAGTTCTTC.

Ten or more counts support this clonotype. The CDR3, as DNA: TGCAGCGTTGGACGTAAATTGGGGGAGACCCAGTACTTC. This gives the protein CSVGRKLGETQYF. The J gene is TRBJ2-5, the V gene TRBV29-1; D gene uncertain. Germline V gene data show CDR1 as SQVTM and CDR2 as ANQGSEA. Trimming shortened V by 4 bases and J by 5 bases, and 14 bases separated the two germline ends. CDR3 length: 13 residues.